This T cell receptor (beta chain) is drawn from a study of blood T cell repertoires in COVID-19. Study overall: From the United States, Italy and Spain came samples of acute and convalescent COVID-19. T cells, B-cell-depleted T cells, or PBMCs provided the cDNA or gDNA that served as material.

TCRdb keeps only in-frame clones here, not all; method: immunoSEQ multiplex PCR. The repertoire holds some 300,000 clones, with roughly 88% as singletons. Germline V gives CDR1 SEHNR, CDR2 FQNEAQ (reference sequence). The ends lost 1 base at V and 10 bases at J; junction bases unmatched: 9. The CDR3 contains 15 residues. The TCR originated in a woman in her twenties or thirties who had recovered from COVID-19. Specimen: peripheral blood. The genes are TRBV7-9 and TRBJ2-5, with TRBD2 identical over 10 bases. Here the CDR3 DNA reads TGTGCCAGCAGCTTAGGAGCGGGGGGGCCGCAGATCCAGTACTTC. The encoded protein is CASSLGAGGPQIQYF.